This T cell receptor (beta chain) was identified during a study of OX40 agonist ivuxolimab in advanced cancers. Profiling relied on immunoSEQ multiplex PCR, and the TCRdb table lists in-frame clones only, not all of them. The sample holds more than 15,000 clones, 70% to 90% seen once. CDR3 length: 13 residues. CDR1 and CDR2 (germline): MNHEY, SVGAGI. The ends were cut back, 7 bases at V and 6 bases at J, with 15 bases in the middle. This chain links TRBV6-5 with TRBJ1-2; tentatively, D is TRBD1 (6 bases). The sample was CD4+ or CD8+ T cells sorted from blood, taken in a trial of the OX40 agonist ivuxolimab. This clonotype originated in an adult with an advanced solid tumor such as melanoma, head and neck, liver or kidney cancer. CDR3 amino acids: CASTRGGGDGYTF. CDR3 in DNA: TGTGCCAGCACTCGTGGAGGGGGGGATGGCTACACCTTC.